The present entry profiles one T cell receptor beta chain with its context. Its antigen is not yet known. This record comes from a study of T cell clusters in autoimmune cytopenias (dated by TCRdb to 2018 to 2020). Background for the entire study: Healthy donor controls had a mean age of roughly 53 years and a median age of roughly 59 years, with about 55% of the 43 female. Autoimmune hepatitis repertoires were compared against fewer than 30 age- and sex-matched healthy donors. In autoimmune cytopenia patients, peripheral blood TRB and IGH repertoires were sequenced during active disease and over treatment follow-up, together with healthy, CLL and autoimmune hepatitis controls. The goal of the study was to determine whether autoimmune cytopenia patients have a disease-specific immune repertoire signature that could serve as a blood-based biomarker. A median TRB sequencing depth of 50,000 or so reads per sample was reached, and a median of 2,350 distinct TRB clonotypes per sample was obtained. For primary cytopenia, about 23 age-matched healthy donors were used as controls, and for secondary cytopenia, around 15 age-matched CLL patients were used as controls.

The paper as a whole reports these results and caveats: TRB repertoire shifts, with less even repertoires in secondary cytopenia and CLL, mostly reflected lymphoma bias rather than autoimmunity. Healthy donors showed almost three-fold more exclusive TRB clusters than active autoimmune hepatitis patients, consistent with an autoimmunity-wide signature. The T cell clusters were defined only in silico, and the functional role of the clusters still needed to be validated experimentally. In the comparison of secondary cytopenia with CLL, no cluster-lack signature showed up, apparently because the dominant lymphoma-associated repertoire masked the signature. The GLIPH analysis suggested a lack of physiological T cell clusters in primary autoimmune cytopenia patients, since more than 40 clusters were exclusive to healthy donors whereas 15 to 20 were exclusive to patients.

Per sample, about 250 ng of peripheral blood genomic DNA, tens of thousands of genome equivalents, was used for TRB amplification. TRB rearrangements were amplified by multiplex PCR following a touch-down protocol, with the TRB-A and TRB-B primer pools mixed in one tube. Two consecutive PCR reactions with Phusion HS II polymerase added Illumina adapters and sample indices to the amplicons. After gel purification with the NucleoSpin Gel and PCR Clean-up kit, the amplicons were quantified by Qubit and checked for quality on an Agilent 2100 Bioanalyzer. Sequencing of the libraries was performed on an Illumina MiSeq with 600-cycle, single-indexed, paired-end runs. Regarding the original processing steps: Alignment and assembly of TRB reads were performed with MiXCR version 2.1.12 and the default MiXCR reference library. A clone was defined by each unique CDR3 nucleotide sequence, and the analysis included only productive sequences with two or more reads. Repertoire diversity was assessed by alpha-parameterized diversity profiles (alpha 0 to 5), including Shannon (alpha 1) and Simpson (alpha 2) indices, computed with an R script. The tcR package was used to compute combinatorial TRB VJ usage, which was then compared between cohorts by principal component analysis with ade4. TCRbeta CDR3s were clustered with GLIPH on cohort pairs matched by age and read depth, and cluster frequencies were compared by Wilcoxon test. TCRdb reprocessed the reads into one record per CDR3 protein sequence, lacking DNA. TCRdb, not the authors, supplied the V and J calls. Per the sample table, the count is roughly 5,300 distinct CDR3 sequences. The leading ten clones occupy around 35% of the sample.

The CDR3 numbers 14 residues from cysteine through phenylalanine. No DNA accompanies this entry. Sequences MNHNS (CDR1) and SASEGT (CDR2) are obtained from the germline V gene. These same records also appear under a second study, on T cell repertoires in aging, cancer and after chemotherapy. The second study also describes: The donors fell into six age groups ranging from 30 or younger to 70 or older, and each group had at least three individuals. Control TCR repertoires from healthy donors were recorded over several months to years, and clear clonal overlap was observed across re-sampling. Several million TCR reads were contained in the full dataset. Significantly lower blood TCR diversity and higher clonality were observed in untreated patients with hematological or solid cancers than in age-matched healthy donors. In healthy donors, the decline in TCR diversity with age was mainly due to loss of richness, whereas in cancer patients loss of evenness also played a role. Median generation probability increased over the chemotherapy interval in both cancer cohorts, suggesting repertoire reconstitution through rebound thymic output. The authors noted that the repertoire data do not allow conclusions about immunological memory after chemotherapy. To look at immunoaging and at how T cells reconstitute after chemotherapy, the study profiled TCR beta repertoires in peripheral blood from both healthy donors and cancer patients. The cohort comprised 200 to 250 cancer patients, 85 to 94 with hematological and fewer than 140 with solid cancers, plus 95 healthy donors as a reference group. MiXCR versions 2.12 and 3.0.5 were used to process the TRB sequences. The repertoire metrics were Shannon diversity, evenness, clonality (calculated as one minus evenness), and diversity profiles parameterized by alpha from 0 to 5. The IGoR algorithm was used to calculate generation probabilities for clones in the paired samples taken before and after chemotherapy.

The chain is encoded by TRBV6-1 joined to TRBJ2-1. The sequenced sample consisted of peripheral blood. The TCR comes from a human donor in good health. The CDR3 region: CASSEAAWNNEQFF.